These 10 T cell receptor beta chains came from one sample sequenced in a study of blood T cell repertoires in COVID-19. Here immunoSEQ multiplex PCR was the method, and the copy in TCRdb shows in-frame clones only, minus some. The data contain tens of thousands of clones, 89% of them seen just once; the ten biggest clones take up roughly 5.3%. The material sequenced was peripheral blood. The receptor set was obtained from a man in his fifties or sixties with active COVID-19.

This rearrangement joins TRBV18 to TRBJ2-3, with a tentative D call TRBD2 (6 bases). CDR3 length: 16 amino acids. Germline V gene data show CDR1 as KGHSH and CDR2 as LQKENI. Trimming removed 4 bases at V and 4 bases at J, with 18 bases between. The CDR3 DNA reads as TGTGCCAGCTCACAGCAACCGGAGGGCCGCGCAGATACGCAGTATTTT. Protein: CASSQQPEGRADTQYF.

The CDR3: CASSLITGQGAKGYTF. The CDR3, as DNA: TGTGCCAGCAGTTTAATTACCGGACAGGGGGCGAAAGGCTACACCTTC. This sequence joins TRBV27 and TRBJ1-2; TRBD1 matches 11 bases. The CDR3 is 16 amino acids. Germline CDR1 MNHEY, CDR2 SMNVEV (reference sequence). Trimming removed 2 bases from V and 8 bases from J; junction bases left unmatched: 10.

The CDR3 is CAWSSRLQGTPLHF. For the CDR3, the DNA is TGTGCCTGGAGTAGCCGCCTGCAGGGTACACCCCTCCACTTT. The genes are TRBV30 and TRBJ1-6; perhaps TRBD1 as D (5 bases). The CDR3 is 14 amino acids. In germline, CDR1 is GTSNPN, CDR2 SVGIG (reference sequence). Deletions cut 2 bases from V and 11 bases from J, with 16 bases between.

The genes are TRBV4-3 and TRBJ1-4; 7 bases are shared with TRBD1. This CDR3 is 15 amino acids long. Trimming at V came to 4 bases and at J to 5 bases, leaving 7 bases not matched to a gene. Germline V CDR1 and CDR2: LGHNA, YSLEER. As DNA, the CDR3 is TGCGCCAGCAGCCGCGGACAGGCCGTGAATGAAAAACTGTTTTTT. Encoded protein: CASSRGQAVNEKLFF.

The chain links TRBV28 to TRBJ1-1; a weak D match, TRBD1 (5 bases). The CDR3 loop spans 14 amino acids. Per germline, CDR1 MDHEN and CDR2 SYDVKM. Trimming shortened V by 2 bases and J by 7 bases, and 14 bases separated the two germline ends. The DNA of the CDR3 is TGTGCCAGCAGTTTAGGTGGCAGGGCAAATGAAGCTTTCTTT. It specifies CASSLGGRANEAFF.

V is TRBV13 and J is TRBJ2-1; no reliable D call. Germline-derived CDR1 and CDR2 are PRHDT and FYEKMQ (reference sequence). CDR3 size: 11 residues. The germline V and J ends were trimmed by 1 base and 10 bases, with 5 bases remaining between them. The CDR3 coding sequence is TGTGCCAGCAGCTTAGTGAGGGAGCAGTTCTTC. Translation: CASSLVREQFF.

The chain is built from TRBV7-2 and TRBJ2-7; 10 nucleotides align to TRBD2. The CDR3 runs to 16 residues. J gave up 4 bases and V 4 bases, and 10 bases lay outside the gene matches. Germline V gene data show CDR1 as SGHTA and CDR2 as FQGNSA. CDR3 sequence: CASSSALAGALYEQYF. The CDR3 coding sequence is TGTGCCAGCAGCTCGGCCCTAGCGGGAGCTTTGTACGAGCAGTACTTC. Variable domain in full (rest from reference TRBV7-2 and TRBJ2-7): GAGVSQSPSNKVTEKGKDVELRCDPISGHTALYWYRQSLGQGLEFLIYFQGNSAPDKSGLPSDRFSAERTGGSVSTLTIQRTQQEDSAVYLCASSSALAGALYEQYFGPGTRLTVT.

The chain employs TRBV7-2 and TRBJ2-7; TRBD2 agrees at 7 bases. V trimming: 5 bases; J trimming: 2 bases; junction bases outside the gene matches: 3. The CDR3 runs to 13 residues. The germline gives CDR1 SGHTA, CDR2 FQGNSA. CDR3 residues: CASSNSGTYEQYF. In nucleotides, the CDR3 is TGTGCCAGCAGCAACAGCGGGACCTACGAGCAGTACTTC.

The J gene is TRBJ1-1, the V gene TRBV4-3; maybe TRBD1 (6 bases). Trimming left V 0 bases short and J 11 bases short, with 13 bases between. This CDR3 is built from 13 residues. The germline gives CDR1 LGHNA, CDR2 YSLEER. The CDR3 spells CASSQDGGVWAFF. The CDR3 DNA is TGCGCCAGCAGCCAAGATGGGGGCGTTTGGGCTTTCTTT.

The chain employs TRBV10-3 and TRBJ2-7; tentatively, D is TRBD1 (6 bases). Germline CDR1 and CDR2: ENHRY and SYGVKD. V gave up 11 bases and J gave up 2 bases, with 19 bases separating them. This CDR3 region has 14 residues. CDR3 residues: CAATPGHPPYEQYF. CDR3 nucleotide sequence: TGTGCCGCCACCCCGGGACACCCCCCCTACGAGCAGTACTTC.